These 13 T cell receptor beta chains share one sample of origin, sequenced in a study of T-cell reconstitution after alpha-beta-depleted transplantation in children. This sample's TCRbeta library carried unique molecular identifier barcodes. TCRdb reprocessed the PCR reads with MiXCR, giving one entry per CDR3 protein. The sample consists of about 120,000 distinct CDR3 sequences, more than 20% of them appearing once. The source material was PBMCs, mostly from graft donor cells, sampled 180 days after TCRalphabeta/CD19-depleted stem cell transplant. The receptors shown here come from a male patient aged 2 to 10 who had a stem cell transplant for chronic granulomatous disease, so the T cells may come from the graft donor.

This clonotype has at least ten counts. The CDR3 DNA follows: TGTGCCAGCAGCTGGACAGGGCATAGCACAGATACGCAGTATTTT. Encoded protein: CASSWTGHSTDTQYF. V and J are TRBV12-3 or TRBV12-4 and TRBJ2-3; the match to TRBD1 covers 8 bases. The CDR3 has 15 residues. The J segment lost 0 bases and the V segment lost 6 bases, leaving 5 bases of the junction unmatched.

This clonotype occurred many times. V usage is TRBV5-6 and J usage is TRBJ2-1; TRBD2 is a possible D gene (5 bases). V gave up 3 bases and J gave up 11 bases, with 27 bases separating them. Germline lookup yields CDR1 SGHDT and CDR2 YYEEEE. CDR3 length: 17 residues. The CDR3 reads CASSSLTSFSFNLKQFF. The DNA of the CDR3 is TGTGCCAGCAGCTCCCTTACTAGTTTCTCCTTCAATTTGAAGCAGTTCTTC.

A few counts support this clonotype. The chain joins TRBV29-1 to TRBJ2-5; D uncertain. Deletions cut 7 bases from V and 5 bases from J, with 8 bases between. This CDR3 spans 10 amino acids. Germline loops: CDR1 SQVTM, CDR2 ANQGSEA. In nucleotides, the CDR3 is TGCAGCGCCTGGCGGGAGACCCAGTACTTC. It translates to CSAWRETQYF.

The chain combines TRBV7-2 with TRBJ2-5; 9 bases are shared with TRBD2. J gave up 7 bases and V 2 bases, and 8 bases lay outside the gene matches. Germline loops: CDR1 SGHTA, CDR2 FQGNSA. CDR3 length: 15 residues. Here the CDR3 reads CASSLHPSGKVTQYF. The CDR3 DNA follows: TGTGCCAGCAGCTTACATCCTAGCGGGAAGGTGACCCAGTACTTC.

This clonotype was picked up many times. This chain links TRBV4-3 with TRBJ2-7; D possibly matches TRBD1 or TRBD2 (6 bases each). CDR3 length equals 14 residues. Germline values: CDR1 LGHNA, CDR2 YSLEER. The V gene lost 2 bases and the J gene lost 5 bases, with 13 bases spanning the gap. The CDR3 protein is CASSQRGVGHEQYF. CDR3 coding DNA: TGCGCCAGCAGCCAAAGGGGGGTAGGCCACGAGCAGTACTTC.

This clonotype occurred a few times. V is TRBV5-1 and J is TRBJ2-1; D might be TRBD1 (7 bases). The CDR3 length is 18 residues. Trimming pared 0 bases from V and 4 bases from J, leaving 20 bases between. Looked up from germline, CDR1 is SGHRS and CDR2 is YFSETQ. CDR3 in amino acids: CASSLDAGQPSIYNEQFF. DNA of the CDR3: TGCGCCAGCAGCTTGGATGCGGGACAGCCTTCTATATACAATGAGCAGTTCTTC.

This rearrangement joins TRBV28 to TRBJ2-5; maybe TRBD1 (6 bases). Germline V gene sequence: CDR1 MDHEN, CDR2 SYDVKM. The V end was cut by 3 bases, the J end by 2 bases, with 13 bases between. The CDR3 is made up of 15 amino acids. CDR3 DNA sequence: TGTGCCAGCAGTTTTGGGGACACCAGACAAGAGACCCAGTACTTC. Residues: CASSFGDTRQETQYF. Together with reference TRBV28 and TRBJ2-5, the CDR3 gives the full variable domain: DVKVTQSSRYLVKRTGEKVFLECVQDMDHENMFWYRQDPGLGLRLIYFSYDVKMKEKGDIPEGYSVSREKKERFSLILESASTNQTSMYLCASSFGDTRQETQYFGPGTRLLVL.

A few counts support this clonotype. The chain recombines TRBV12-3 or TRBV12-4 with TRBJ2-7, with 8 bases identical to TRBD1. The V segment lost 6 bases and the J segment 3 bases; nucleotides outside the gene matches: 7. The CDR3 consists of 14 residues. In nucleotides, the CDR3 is TGTGCCAGCAGACGGACAGGGAGTCTCTACGAGCAGTACTTC. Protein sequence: CASRRTGSLYEQYF.

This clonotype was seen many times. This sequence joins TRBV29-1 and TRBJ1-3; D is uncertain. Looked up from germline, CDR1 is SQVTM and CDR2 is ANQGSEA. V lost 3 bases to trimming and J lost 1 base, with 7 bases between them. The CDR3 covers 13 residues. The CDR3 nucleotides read TGCAGCGTTGATGGCGTATCTGGAAACACCATATATTTT. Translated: CSVDGVSGNTIYF.

The CDR3, as DNA: TGCGCCAGCAGCTTGGCCGTAGCGGGGGTAGAGACCCAGTACTTC. This encodes CASSLAVAGVETQYF. The gene calls are TRBV5-1 and TRBJ2-5; 9 positions match TRBD2. This CDR3 contains 15 residues. Germline trimming cut 0 bases from V and 4 bases from J; bases unmatched to any gene: 4. Germline CDR1 SGHRS, CDR2 YFSETQ.

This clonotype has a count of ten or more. The CDR3 bases are TGTGCCAGCAGCTTAGCGGGGACATATGATCAGCCCCAGCATTTT. Its translation is CASSLAGTYDQPQHF. This chain connects TRBV7-2 to TRBJ1-5; D possibly corresponds to TRBD1 (6 bases). The germline V gene encodes CDR1 SGHTA and CDR2 FQGNSA. V was clipped by 0 bases and J by 5 bases, with 11 bases between them. The CDR3 loop spans 15 amino acids.

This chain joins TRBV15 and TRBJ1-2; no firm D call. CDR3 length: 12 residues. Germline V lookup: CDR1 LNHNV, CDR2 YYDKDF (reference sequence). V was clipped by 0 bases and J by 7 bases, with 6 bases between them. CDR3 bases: TGTGCCACCAGCAGAGAGGCAGGTGGCTACACCTTC. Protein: CATSREAGGYTF. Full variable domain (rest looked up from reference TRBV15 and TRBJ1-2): DAMVIQNPRYQVTQFGKPVTLSCSQTLNHNVMYWYQQKSSQAPKLLFHYYDKDFNNEADTPDNFQSRRPNTSFCFLDIRSPGLGDTAMYLCATSREAGGYTFGSGTRLTVV.

The DNA of the CDR3 is TGTGCCAGCAGTCCAGTGACTAGCACGCAGTATTTT. This translates into CASSPVTSTQYF. The rearrangement links TRBV28 to TRBJ2-3; 7 bases align to TRBD2. Germline CDR1 and CDR2: MDHEN and SYDVKM. V gave up 5 bases and J gave up 9 bases; unmatched junction bases: 5. The CDR3 consists of 12 residues. The whole variable domain, remainder taken from reference TRBV28 and TRBJ2-3, is DVKVTQSSRYLVKRTGEKVFLECVQDMDHENMFWYRQDPGLGLRLIYFSYDVKMKEKGDIPEGYSVSREKKERFSLILESASTNQTSMYLCASSPVTSTQYFGPGTRLTVL.